In its sample, the clone carrying this T cell receptor beta chain is large. The source of the sample is a study of blood T cell repertoires in COVID-19. At the level of the study: Sources were T cells, B-cell-depleted T cells, or PBMCs; the material itself was cDNA or gDNA.

The trim removed 4 bases at V and 5 bases at J, leaving 15 bases unmatched. CDR1 and CDR2 (germline): SGHTA, FQGNSA. The CDR3 consists of 17 residues. Followed longitudinally, the Seattle patients had been enrolled during active infection. Study processing details: Cell counts per sample came from amplifying reference gene primers. Sequenced by immunoSEQ multiplex PCR; TCRdb stores in-frame clones only, minus some. D and trimming were read from the DNA, whereas the V and J calls and clone size are those reported in that table. This table has tens of thousands of clones, 70% to 90% appearing once. The gene calls are TRBV7-2 and TRBJ2-3; TRBD1 aligns across 7 bases. Sequencing was carried out using peripheral blood. The origin of this receptor is an elderly woman with COVID-19, enrolled during active disease. CDR3: CASSSTGAQPQVDTQYF. CDR3 nucleotides: TGTGCCAGCAGCTCCACAGGGGCCCAACCCCAGGTAGATACGCAGTATTTT.